Following are 18 T cell receptor beta chains from one sample sequenced in a study of T-cell memory formation after mild COVID-19. TCRdb independently ran MiXCR on the 5' RACE reads; one entry per CDR3 protein. The table shows 350,000 or so distinct CDR3 sequences, with approximately 13% occurring only once. Material for sequencing was PBMCs or a T cell subset sorted from them (not recorded which). All receptors come from a man aged 18 to 29 who had mild COVID-19 (a few samples of this study predate the infection). Cell type and time point are not known.

The gene calls are TRBV4-3 and TRBJ2-1; 10 nucleotides agree with TRBD1. V was pared by 2 bases and J by 6 bases, with 4 bases of the junction left unmatched. There are 15 residues in the CDR3. Per the germline V gene, CDR1 is LGHNA and CDR2 is YSLEER. DNA for the CDR3: TGCGCCAGCAGCCAACCCGGGACAGGGGCCAATGAGCAGTTCTTC. Amino acid sequence: CASSQPGTGANEQFF.

This clonotype was seen more than once but under ten times. The chain carries TRBV7-2 and TRBJ2-1; 8 bases agree with TRBD1. The CDR3 loop spans 14 amino acids. Germline V gene lookup returns CDR1 SGHTA and CDR2 FQGNSA. The ends lost 3 bases at V and 6 bases at J; junction bases unmatched: 4. The CDR3 region is CASSLRTGLNEQFF. The DNA for the CDR3 is TGTGCCAGCAGCTTGAGGACAGGGCTCAATGAGCAGTTCTTC.

In this sample, this clonotype turned up a few times. V is TRBV7-9 and J is TRBJ1-1; D unresolved. This CDR3 has 12 amino acids. V lost 5 bases and J lost 10, with 14 bases in between. Per germline, CDR1 SEHNR and CDR2 FQNEAQ (reference sequence). The CDR3 region has the DNA TGTGCCAGCAGCCCTGTCTCGTTGGGAGCTTTCTTT. Amino acid sequence: CASSPVSLGAFF.

This clonotype was found many times. The V gene is TRBV7-2, the J gene TRBJ2-5; D gene uncertain. Germline CDR1 reads SGHTA; CDR2 reads FQGNSA. The CDR3 spans 16 residues. The V gene lost 1 base and the J gene lost 1 base, with 13 bases spanning the gap. CDR3 coding DNA: TGTGCCAGCAGCTTAGTCGGAGCCTTTTCCCAAGAGACCCAGTACTTC. It is translated as CASSLVGAFSQETQYF.

In its sample, this clonotype was seen a few times. V is TRBV20-1 and J is TRBJ2-3; D may match TRBD1 or TRBD2 (6 bases each). V was clipped by 1 base and J by 4 bases, with 15 bases between them. In germline, CDR1 is DFQATT, CDR2 SNEGSKA (reference sequence). The CDR3 is made up of 15 amino acids. Here the CDR3 reads CSARGYRGAADTQYF. In DNA, the CDR3 is TGCAGTGCTAGAGGGTATAGGGGGGCGGCAGATACGCAGTATTTT.

In its sample, this clonotype was seen a few times. This chain joins TRBV3-1 and TRBJ1-4; 7 bases map to TRBD1. Losses at the gene ends were 2 bases for V and 10 bases for J; bases not matched to a gene: 7. Germline lookup yields CDR1 LGHDT and CDR2 YNNKEL (reference sequence). The CDR3 loop spans 14 amino acids. CDR3 coding DNA: TGTGCCAGCAGCCAACCTACAGGGGTAGTAAAACTGTTTTTT. As protein: CASSQPTGVVKLFF.

V gene TRBV19 combines with J gene TRBJ2-3, with a tentative D call TRBD1 (5 bases). Germline V lookup: CDR1 LNHDA, CDR2 SQIVND (reference sequence). Between the trimmed V and J ends, which lost 1 base and 2 bases, there was a span of 7 bases. The CDR3 extends over 14 amino acids. CDR3: CASSIVRATDTQYF. The CDR3 nucleotides read TGTGCCAGTAGTATAGTCAGGGCCACAGATACGCAGTATTTT.

Only a few counts were recorded for this clonotype. This chain joins TRBV7-2 and TRBJ2-3; D is undetermined. Germline V lookup: CDR1 SGHTA, CDR2 FQGNSA. This CDR3 region has 15 residues. V was cut by 1 base and J by 2 bases, with 10 bases left in between. CDR3: CASSLDLVSTDTQYF. CDR3 in DNA: TGTGCCAGCAGCTTAGATCTTGTGTCCACAGATACGCAGTATTTT.

This clonotype occurred a few times. The chain links TRBV4-3 to TRBJ2-5; TRBD2 might be the D (5 bases). CDR1 LGHNA and CDR2 YSLEER come from the germline V gene. The CDR3 runs to 13 residues. With 2 bases removed from V and 5 bases from J, the gap between germline ends came to 9 bases. The CDR3 loop is CASSQKGGETQYF. CDR3 nucleotide sequence: TGCGCCAGCAGCCAAAAAGGCGGGGAGACCCAGTACTTC.

The CDR3 DNA reads TGTGCCAGCAGTTGGTCCGGTGGGGGCTACACCTTC. This sequence encodes CASSWSGGGYTF. This rearrangement joins TRBV6-5 to TRBJ1-2; D ambiguous. The CDR3 extends over 12 amino acids. V was clipped by 4 bases and J by 8 bases, with 11 bases between them. CDR1 is MNHEY, CDR2 SVGAGI, per germline.

This clonotype was seen a few times. The V gene is TRBV12-3 or TRBV12-4, the J gene TRBJ2-2; D may be TRBD1 (5 bases). The CDR3 has 16 residues. Trimming took off 7 bases at V and 5 bases at J, with 20 bases between the two ends. The DNA for the CDR3 is TGTGCCAGCACCCCGCCCAGGGCGAGGTGGACCGGGGAGCTGTTTTTT. This gives the protein CASTPPRARWTGELFF.

The CDR3 sequence is CSAPGLAGGRDTQYF. The CDR3 DNA is TGCAGTGCACCGGGACTAGCGGGGGGCCGAGATACGCAGTATTTT. The chain recombines TRBV20-1 with TRBJ2-3, with TRBD2 matching 15 bases. J was trimmed by 5 bases and V by 6 bases; bases with no gene match: 6. Germline assignment: CDR1 DFQATT and CDR2 SNEGSKA (reference sequence). This CDR3 is built from 15 residues.

This clonotype was seen repeatedly, ten times or more. This rearrangement joins TRBV4-1 to TRBJ2-3; TRBD2 is a possible D gene (5 bases). The CDR3 is 16 amino acids. V lost 0 bases, J lost 1 base, and 11 bases lay in between. In germline, CDR1 is MGHRA, CDR2 YSYEKL. The chain's CDR3 is CASSQELGIRTDTQYF. The DNA of the CDR3 is TGCGCCAGCAGCCAAGAACTAGGAATTCGCACAGATACGCAGTATTTT.

Here the CDR3 reads CSVSGVWGIHNEQFF. CDR3 DNA: TGCAGCGTTTCGGGGGTGTGGGGCATTCACAATGAGCAGTTCTTC. This sequence joins TRBV29-1 and TRBJ2-1; possible D gene TRBD2, 6 bases. Germline V gene lookup returns CDR1 SQVTM and CDR2 ANQGSEA. The CDR3 loop spans 15 amino acids. The V and J ends lost 5 bases and 5 bases respectively, with 19 bases between them.

This chain uses TRBV2 with TRBJ2-5; possible D gene TRBD2, 5 bases. V was trimmed by 2 bases and J by 2 bases, leaving 9 bases between them. CDR1 is SNHLY and CDR2 is FYNNEI in the germline V gene. There are 14 residues in the CDR3. The CDR3 protein is CASSEWTPQETQYF. For the CDR3, the DNA is TGTGCCAGCAGTGAATGGACTCCACAAGAGACCCAGTACTTC. The full variable domain, rest sourced from reference TRBV2 and TRBJ2-5, is EPEVTQTPSHQVTQMGQEVILRCVPISNHLYFYWYRQILGQKVEFLVSFYNNEISEKSEIFDDQFSVERPDGSNFTLKIRSTKLEDSAMYFCASSEWTPQETQYFGPGTRLLVL.

Only a few counts were recorded for this clonotype. The chain recombines TRBV7-2 with TRBJ2-3; 7 nucleotides line up with TRBD1. The germline CDR1 and CDR2 sequences are SGHTA and FQGNSA. This CDR3 has 16 amino acids. J gave up 5 bases and V 0 bases, and 8 bases lay outside the gene matches. The CDR3 DNA reads as TGTGCCAGCAGCTTAGCAGTCCGGGACAGAAAAGATACGCAGTATTTT. This translates into CASSLAVRDRKDTQYF.

This chain joins TRBV20-1 and TRBJ2-1; the D gene is possibly TRBD1 (7 bases). Looked up from germline, CDR1 is DFQATT and CDR2 is SNEGSKA (reference sequence). The CDR3 sequence is 13 residues long. V lost 4 bases and J 7 bases, leaving 14 bases between the germline ends. Here the CDR3 DNA reads TGCAGTGCTATTCGGGGGACAGATAATGAGCAGTTCTTC. Protein sequence: CSAIRGTDNEQFF.

This clonotype was observed a few times. The V call is TRBV28, the J call TRBJ1-6; 8 nucleotides align to TRBD1. This CDR3 comprises 16 residues. Germline V gene lookup returns CDR1 MDHEN and CDR2 SYDVKM. Trimming at V came to 6 bases and at J to 4 bases, leaving 8 bases not matched to a gene. CDR3 bases: TGTGCCAGCAGGACGACAGGGGAGCCGTATAATTCACCCCTCCACTTT. It specifies CASRTTGEPYNSPLHF.